This T cell receptor beta chain appears in the sequencing data of a study of CD8 T cells in ankylosing spondylitis. Study-wide results and caveats: What appeared characteristic of ankylosing spondylitis blood was a TCR beta motif of 7 or 8 highly homologous variants.

For this clonotype: Its specificity is unknown.

TCRdb reprocessed the 5' RACE reads via MiXCR and lists one record per CDR3 protein. The data hold 350,000 or so distinct CDR3 sequences, with around 8% observed a single time. Source material: blood, either unsorted or a sorted T cell fraction (not recorded which). The origin of this receptor is a male donor with ankylosing spondylitis.

The CDR3 protein is CASLREAGEQFF. The CDR3 DNA sequence: TGTGCCAGCCTACGGGAGGCCGGGGAGCAGTTCTTC. This sequence joins TRBV25-1 and TRBJ2-1; 7 nucleotides agree with TRBD2. CDR1 is MGHDK and CDR2 is SYGVNS in the germline V gene. V dropped 8 bases and J dropped 10; count of bases not matched to a gene: 8. The CDR3 is 12 residues long.